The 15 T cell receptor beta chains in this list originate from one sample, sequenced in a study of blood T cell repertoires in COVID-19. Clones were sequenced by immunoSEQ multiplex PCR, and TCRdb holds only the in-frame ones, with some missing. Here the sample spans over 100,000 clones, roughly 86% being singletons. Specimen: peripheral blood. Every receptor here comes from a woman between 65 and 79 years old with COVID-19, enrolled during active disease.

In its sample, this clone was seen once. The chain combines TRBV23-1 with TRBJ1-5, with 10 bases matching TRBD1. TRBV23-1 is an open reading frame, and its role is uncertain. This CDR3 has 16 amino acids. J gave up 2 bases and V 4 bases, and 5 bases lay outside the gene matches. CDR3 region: CASSPGTGAGNQPQHF. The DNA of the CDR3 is TGCGCCAGCAGTCCCGGGACAGGGGCTGGCAATCAGCCCCAGCATTTT.

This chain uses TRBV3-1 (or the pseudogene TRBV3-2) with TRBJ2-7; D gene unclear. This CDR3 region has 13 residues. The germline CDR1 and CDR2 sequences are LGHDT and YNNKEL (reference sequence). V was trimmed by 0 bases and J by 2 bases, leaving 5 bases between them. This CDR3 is CASSQERTYEQYF. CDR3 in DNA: TGTGCCAGCAGCCAAGAGAGAACCTACGAGCAGTACTTC.

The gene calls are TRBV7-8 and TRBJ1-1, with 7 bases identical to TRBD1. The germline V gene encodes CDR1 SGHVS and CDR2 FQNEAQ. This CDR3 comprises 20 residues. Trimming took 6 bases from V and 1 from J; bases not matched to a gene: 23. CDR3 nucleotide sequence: TGTGCCAGCAGTTCCGTAGAAAGGGACAGAGTAAGGATAGGGAACACTGAAGCTTTCTTT. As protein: CASSSVERDRVRIGNTEAFF.

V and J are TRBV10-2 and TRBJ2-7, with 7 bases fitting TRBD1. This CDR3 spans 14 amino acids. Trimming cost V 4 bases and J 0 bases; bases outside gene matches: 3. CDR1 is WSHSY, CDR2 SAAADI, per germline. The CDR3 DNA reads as TGCGCCAGCAGTGTTGAGGGGGCCTCCTACGAGCAGTACTTC. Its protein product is CASSVEGASYEQYF.

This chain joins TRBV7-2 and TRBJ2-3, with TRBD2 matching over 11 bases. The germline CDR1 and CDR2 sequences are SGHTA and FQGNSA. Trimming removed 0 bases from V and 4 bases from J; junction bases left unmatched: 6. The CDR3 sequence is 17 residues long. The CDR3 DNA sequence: TGTGCCAGCAGCTTAGCGGTAGCGGGGGGGCCTGCAGATACGCAGTATTTT. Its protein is CASSLAVAGGPADTQYF.

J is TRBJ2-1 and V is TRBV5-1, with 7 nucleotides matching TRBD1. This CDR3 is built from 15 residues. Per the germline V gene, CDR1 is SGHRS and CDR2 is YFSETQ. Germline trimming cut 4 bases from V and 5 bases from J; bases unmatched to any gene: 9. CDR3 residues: CASSPRTGENNEQFF. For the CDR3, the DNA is TGCGCCAGCAGCCCCAGGACAGGCGAAAACAATGAGCAGTTCTTC.

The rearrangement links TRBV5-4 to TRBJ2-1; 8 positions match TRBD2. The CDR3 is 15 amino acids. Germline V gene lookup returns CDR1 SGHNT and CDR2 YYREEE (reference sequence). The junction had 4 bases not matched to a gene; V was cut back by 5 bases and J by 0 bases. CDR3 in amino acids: CASRSGGASYNEQFF. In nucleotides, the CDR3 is TGTGCCAGCAGATCGGGGGGGGCCTCCTACAATGAGCAGTTCTTC.

The CDR3 coding sequence is TGCGCCAGCAGCGGAGGGGTTGACTATGGCTACACCTTC. Amino acid sequence: CASSGGVDYGYTF. The chain employs TRBV5-1 and TRBJ1-2; possibly TRBD1 for D (5 bases). Trimming took 4 bases from V and 3 from J, leaving 10 bases between them. Germline values: CDR1 SGHRS, CDR2 YFSETQ. This CDR3 region has 13 residues. The full variable domain, in which reference TRBV5-1 and TRBJ1-2 provide the parts outside the CDR3, is KAGVTQTPRYLIKTRGQQVTLSCSPISGHRSVSWYQQTPGQGLQFLFEYFSETQRNKGNFPGRFSGRQFSNSRSEMNVSTLELGDSALYLCASSGGVDYGYTFGSGTRLTVV.

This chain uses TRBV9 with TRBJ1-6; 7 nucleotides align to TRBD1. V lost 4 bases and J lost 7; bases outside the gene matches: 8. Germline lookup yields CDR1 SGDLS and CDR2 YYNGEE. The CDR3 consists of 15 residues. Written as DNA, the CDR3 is TGTGCCAGCAGCATCACCGGGACAGCGAATTCACCCCTCCACTTT. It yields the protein CASSITGTANSPLHF.

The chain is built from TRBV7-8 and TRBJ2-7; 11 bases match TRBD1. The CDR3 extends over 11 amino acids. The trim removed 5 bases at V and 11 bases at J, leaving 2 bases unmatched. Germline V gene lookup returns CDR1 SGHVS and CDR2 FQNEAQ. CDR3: CASSQGQGEYF. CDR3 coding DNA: TGTGCCAGCAGCCAGGGACAGGGGGAGTACTTC.

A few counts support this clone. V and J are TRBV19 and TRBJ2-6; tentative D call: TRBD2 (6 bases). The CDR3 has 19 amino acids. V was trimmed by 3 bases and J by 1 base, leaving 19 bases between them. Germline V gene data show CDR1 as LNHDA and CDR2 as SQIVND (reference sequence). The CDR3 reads CASSIRLGRGTSGANVLTF. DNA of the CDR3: TGTGCCAGTAGTATTAGGTTAGGACGAGGGACTTCTGGGGCCAACGTCCTGACTTTC. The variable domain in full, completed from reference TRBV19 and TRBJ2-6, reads DGGITQSPKYLFRKEGQNVTLSCEQNLNHDAMYWYRQDPGQGLRLIYYSQIVNDFQKGDIAEGYSVSREKKESFPLTVTSAQKNPTAFYLCASSIRLGRGTSGANVLTFGAGSRLTVL.

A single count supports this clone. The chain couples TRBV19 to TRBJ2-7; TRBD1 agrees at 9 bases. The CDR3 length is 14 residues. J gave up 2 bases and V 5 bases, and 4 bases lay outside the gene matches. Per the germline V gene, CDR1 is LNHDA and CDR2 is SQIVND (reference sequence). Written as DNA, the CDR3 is TGTGCCAGTAGTCCACAGGGGGCCACCTACGAGCAGTACTTC. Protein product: CASSPQGATYEQYF.

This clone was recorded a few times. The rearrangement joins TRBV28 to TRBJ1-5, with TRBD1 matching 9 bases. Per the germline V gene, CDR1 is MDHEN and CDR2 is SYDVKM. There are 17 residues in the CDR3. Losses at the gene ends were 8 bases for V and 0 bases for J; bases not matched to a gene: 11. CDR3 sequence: CASFRDRVSYSNQPQHF. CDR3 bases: TGTGCCAGCTTTAGGGACAGGGTGTCGTATAGCAATCAGCCCCAGCATTTT.

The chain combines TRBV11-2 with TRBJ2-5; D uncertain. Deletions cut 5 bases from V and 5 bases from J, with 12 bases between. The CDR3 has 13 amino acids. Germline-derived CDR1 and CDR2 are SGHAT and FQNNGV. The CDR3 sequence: CASSVEVLETQYF. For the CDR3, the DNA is TGTGCCAGCAGCGTCGAGGTGTTGGAGACCCAGTACTTC.

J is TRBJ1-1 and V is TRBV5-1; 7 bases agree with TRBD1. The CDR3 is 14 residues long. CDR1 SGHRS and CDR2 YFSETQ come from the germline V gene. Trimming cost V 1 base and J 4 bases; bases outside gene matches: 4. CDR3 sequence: CASSLNQGGTEAFF. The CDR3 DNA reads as TGCGCCAGCAGCTTGAATCAGGGGGGCACTGAAGCTTTCTTT.